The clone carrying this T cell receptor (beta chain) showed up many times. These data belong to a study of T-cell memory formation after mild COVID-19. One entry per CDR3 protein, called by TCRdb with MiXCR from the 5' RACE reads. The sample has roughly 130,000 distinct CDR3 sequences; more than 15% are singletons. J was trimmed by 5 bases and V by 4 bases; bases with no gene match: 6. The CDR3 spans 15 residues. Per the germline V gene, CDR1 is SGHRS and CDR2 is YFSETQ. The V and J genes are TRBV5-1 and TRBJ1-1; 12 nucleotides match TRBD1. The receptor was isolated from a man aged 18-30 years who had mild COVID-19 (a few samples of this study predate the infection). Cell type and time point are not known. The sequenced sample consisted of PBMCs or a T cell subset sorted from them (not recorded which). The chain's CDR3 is CASSTGTGGSTEAFF. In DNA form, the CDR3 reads TGCGCCAGCAGCACCGGGACAGGGGGCTCGACTGAAGCTTTCTTT.